What follows are 20 T cell receptor beta chains derived from one specimen sequenced in a study of T-cell memory formation after mild COVID-19. Each CDR3 protein is one row after TCRdb ran MiXCR on the 5' RACE reads. The repertoire has approximately 580,000 distinct CDR3 sequences, around 21% of them found once; the top ten carry under 15%. The material sequenced was PBMCs or a T cell subset sorted from them (not recorded which). These TCRs come from an adult woman who had mild COVID-19 (a few samples of this study predate the infection). Cell type and time point are not known.

This clonotype came up a few times. The chain is built from TRBV7-9 and TRBJ2-3; 13 positions match TRBD2. Germline V gives CDR1 SEHNR, CDR2 FQNEAQ (reference sequence). CDR3 length: 18 residues. V was clipped by 5 bases and J by 3 bases; unmatched bases: 11. The CDR3 is CASSPPTRTSGRTDTQYF. The CDR3 nucleotides are TGTGCCAGCAGCCCCCCGACCCGGACTAGCGGGAGAACAGATACGCAGTATTTT.

V and J are TRBV12-3 or TRBV12-4 and TRBJ2-5; D ambiguous. The V end lost 5 bases, the J end lost 7 bases, and 14 bases lay between the germline ends. This CDR3 is built from 13 residues. The CDR3 DNA is TGTGCCAGCAGTCCCATGACTCCCCCGACCCAGTACTTC. Translation gives CASSPMTPPTQYF.

The gene calls are TRBV20-1 and TRBJ2-2; no clear D. V was shortened by 2 bases and J by 2 bases, with 9 bases between the two germline ends. Germline lookup yields CDR1 DFQATT and CDR2 SNEGSKA (reference sequence). The length of the CDR3 is 14 residues. The CDR3 loop is CSARRWANTGELFF. CDR3 sequence (DNA): TGCAGTGCTAGAAGGTGGGCAAACACCGGGGAGCTGTTTTTT.

This clonotype was counted a few times. This rearrangement joins TRBV4-1 to TRBJ2-5; weak D call: TRBD2 (10 bases). The CDR3 runs to 16 residues. V shed 4 bases and J shed 7 bases, with 22 bases lying between them. CDR1 is MGHRA, CDR2 YSYEKL, per germline. CDR3 sequence reads: CASSPAGGTGWGTQYF. As DNA, the CDR3 is TGCGCCAGCAGCCCAGCGGGAGGGACAGGGTGGGGGACCCAGTACTTC.

The J gene is TRBJ1-2, the V gene TRBV4-2, with 10 bases identical to TRBD1. From germline, CDR1 is LGHNA and CDR2 YNFKEQ. The length of the CDR3 is 16 residues. Trimming removed 0 bases from V and 8 bases from J; junction bases left unmatched: 9. CDR3 region: CASSQERGTGDRGYTF. The CDR3 DNA follows: TGTGCCAGCAGCCAAGAGCGTGGGACAGGGGATCGCGGCTACACCTTC.

The chain is built from TRBV27 and TRBJ1-2; TRBD1 agrees at 12 bases. The trim removed 4 bases at V and 6 bases at J, leaving 9 bases unmatched. The length of the CDR3 is 16 residues. Germline V gene data show CDR1 as MNHEY and CDR2 as SMNVEV (reference sequence). The CDR3 region has the DNA TGTGCCAGCAGTTCAGCAAGGGACAGGGGGCGGAATGGCTACACCTTC. It yields the protein CASSSARDRGRNGYTF.

The rearrangement links TRBV4-1 to TRBJ2-2; D is uncertain. CDR3 length: 16 residues. Germline V lookup: CDR1 MGHRA, CDR2 YSYEKL. Trimming removed 0 bases from V and 7 bases from J, with 15 bases in between. CDR3 bases: TGCGCCAGCAGCCAAGATGGGTGGAGTCCGAACGGGGAGCTGTTTTTT. Amino acids: CASSQDGWSPNGELFF.

This clonotype was detected only a few times. This sequence joins TRBV14 and TRBJ2-7; D is possibly TRBD2 (7 bases). Germline CDR1 is SGHDN and CDR2 is FVKESK. Trimming took 8 bases from V and 6 from J, leaving 23 bases between them. The CDR3 runs 15 residues. CDR3 in DNA: TGTGCCAGCGCGATGTCCGGGGGGCCTCGGGGCGAGCAGTACTTC. The encoded protein is CASAMSGGPRGEQYF.

This clonotype was seen more than once but under ten times. V and J are TRBV12-3 or TRBV12-4 and TRBJ2-7; 8 nucleotides line up with TRBD2. This CDR3 is built from 14 residues. V shed 5 bases and J 2 bases; nucleotides not matched to a gene: 5. This chain's CDR3 is CASSPISGTYEQYF. DNA for the CDR3: TGTGCCAGCAGTCCCATTAGCGGGACCTACGAGCAGTACTTC.

V is TRBV7-2 and J is TRBJ2-1, with D perhaps being TRBD1 or TRBD2 (6 bases each). The CDR3 has 14 amino acids. V was shortened by 3 bases and J by 7 bases, with 13 bases between the two germline ends. CDR1 SGHTA and CDR2 FQGNSA come from the germline V gene. In nucleotides, the CDR3 is TGTGCCAGCAGCTTCGGGGGCCGGTGGAATGAGCAGTTCTTC. Amino acids: CASSFGGRWNEQFF.

V usage is TRBV7-2 and J usage is TRBJ2-1; perhaps TRBD1 as D (8 bases). The CDR3 has 15 amino acids. V was clipped by 3 bases and J by 6 bases, with 15 bases between them. Germline CDR1 and CDR2: SGHTA and FQGNSA. The CDR3: CASSFTGGVGNEQFF. CDR3 in DNA: TGTGCCAGCAGCTTCACAGGGGGGGTCGGCAATGAGCAGTTCTTC.

This clonotype was observed a handful of times. CDR3 region: CASSYERVLYNEQFF. The CDR3 DNA reads as TGTGCCAGCAGTTACGAACGGGTACTCTACAATGAGCAGTTCTTC. This rearrangement joins TRBV6-2 or TRBV6-3 to TRBJ2-1; D is unclear. The CDR3 consists of 15 residues. Germline V gene data show CDR1 as MNHEY and CDR2 as SVGEGT. Trimming stripped 2 bases from V and 3 bases from J, with 11 bases between.

This sequence joins TRBV7-6 and TRBJ2-3; maybe TRBD2 (5 bases). The V and J ends lost 4 bases and 0 bases respectively, with 14 bases between them. Germline CDR1 reads SGHVS; CDR2 reads FNYEAQ. This CDR3 is built from 16 residues. CDR3 nucleotide sequence: TGTGCCAGCAGCTCCCTGGAGGAGACTAGCACAGATACGCAGTATTTT. This codes for CASSSLEETSTDTQYF.

The V and J genes are TRBV7-9 and TRBJ1-6, with a possible D match to TRBD1 (6 bases). The CDR3 spans 19 residues. Germline CDR1 reads SEHNR; CDR2 reads FQNEAQ (reference sequence). V was cut by 1 base and J by 4 bases, with 20 bases left in between. The CDR3 DNA is TGTGCCAGCAGCTTAGGGTTTATCTCCGGGACAAATTATAATTCACCCCTCCACTTT. Amino acid sequence: CASSLGFISGTNYNSPLHF. The full variable domain, with the rest looked up from reference TRBV7-9 and TRBJ1-6, is DTGVSQNPRHKITKRGQNVTFRCDPISEHNRLYWYRQTLGQGPEFLTYFQNEAQLEKSRLLSDRFSAERPKGSFSTLEIQRTEQGDSAMYLCASSLGFISGTNYNSPLHFGNGTRLTVT.

The V gene is TRBV7-2, the J gene TRBJ2-1; no definite D call. The CDR3 extends over 14 amino acids. Germline CDR1 reads SGHTA; CDR2 reads FQGNSA. V was shortened by 1 base and J by 12 bases, with 16 bases between the two germline ends. The CDR3 loop is CASSLVVGSDLQFF. The DNA of the CDR3 is TGTGCCAGCAGCTTAGTCGTCGGGTCGGACCTGCAGTTCTTC.

This clonotype was recorded a few times. V gene TRBV4-1 combines with J gene TRBJ1-1; tentative D call: TRBD1 (6 bases). The CDR3 is 14 residues long. Deletions cut 0 bases from V and 4 bases from J, with 9 bases between. The germline CDR1 and CDR2 sequences are MGHRA and YSYEKL. The CDR3: CASSQEGGRTEAFF. CDR3 sequence (DNA): TGCGCCAGCAGCCAAGAAGGGGGACGCACTGAAGCTTTCTTT.

This clonotype was counted only a few times. J is TRBJ1-1 and V is TRBV29-1; no reliable D call. The CDR3 has 13 residues. Germline V CDR1 and CDR2: SQVTM, ANQGSEA. Trimming cost V 1 base and J 0 bases, with 6 bases left between them. The CDR3 coding sequence is TGCAGCGTTGAAGGGACGGTGAACACTGAAGCTTTCTTT. This translates into CSVEGTVNTEAFF.

The chain couples TRBV29-1 to TRBJ2-7; 7 nucleotides line up with TRBD1. Germline trimming cut 6 bases from V and 2 bases from J; bases unmatched to any gene: 10. CDR3 length equals 14 residues. Per the germline V gene, CDR1 is SQVTM and CDR2 is ANQGSEA. Here the CDR3 reads CSVTRPGQTYEQYF. CDR3 bases: TGCAGCGTAACCCGACCGGGACAGACCTACGAGCAGTACTTC.

This clonotype turned up a few times. The chain carries TRBV4-2 and TRBJ2-1; 10 bases are shared with TRBD2. CDR1 is LGHNA and CDR2 is YNFKEQ in the germline V gene. The CDR3 runs 16 residues. Trimming cost V 1 base and J 8 bases; bases outside gene matches: 8. CDR3 sequence reads: CASSQGKREGRDEQFF. The CDR3 coding sequence is TGTGCCAGCAGCCAAGGAAAGCGGGAGGGTAGGGATGAGCAGTTCTTC.

This clonotype was seen only a few times. This chain joins TRBV5-1 and TRBJ2-7, with D perhaps matching TRBD2 (6 bases). V shed 5 bases and J shed 2 bases, with 11 bases lying between them. The CDR3 totals 13 residues. Germline values: CDR1 SGHRS, CDR2 YFSETQ. CDR3 nucleotides: TGCGCCAGCAGTTCGGGGGTTGCCTACGAGCAGTACTTC. It is translated as CASSSGVAYEQYF.